This TCR beta chain was captured in a study of T cells in localized non-small cell lung cancer. Some clones are missing from TCRdb's copy, which holds only in-frame ones; the method was immunoSEQ multiplex PCR. The sample has about 11,000 clones, approximately 48% seen once. This CDR3 is 13 amino acids long. The germline V gene has CDR1 SQVTM and CDR2 ANQGSEA. Trimming left V 4 bases short and J 1 base short, with 11 bases between. The TCR comes from a woman aged 35-75 years with stage II squamous cell lung carcinoma. The input for sequencing was lymph node tissue, taken before any cancer treatment. The chain joins TRBV29-1 to TRBJ2-7; D is unresolved. The CDR3 spells CSVVSPPSYEQYF. The CDR3 DNA reads as TGCAGCGTTGTCTCCCCTCCTTCCTACGAGCAGTACTTC.